This TCR beta chain was documented in a study of OX40 agonist ivuxolimab in advanced cancers. Study summary: Patients were given ivuxolimab, an antibody that agonizes OX40 (CD134).

Exclusion applied to patients with autoimmune disease history or systemic immunosuppression. Looked up from germline, CDR1 is SGHRS and CDR2 is YFSETQ. The germline V and J ends were trimmed by 0 bases and 8 bases, with 14 bases remaining between them. This CDR3 region has 14 residues. On this clone itself: The antigen is undetermined.

General observations from the study: In general, CD8+ T cells held more expanded clones than CD4+ did, on average.

Some clones are missing from TCRdb's copy, which holds only in-frame ones; the method was immunoSEQ multiplex PCR. The table lists under 80,000 clones, 88% of them singletons. The rearrangement uses TRBV5-1 and TRBJ1-2; D is ambiguous. This sequence was found in an adult with an advanced solid tumor such as melanoma, head and neck, liver or kidney cancer. The material was CD4+ or CD8+ T cells sorted from blood, obtained in a trial of the OX40 agonist ivuxolimab. The CDR3 spells CASSLGLILEGYTF. CDR3 nucleotides: TGCGCCAGCAGCTTGGGGCTTATATTGGAGGGCTACACCTTC.